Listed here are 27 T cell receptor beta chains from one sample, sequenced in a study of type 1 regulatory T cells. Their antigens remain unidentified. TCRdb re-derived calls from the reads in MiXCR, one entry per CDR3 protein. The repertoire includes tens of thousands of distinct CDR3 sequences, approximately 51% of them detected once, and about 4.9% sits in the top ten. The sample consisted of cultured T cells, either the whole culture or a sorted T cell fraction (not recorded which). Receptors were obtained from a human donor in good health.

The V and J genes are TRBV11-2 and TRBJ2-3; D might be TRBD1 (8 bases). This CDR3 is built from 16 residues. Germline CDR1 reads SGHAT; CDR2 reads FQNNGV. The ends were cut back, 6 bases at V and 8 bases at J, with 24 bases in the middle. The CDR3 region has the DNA TGTGCCAGCAGACCCAGCGGGACAGGACGGTCGGGTACGCAGTATTTT. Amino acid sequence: CASRPSGTGRSGTQYF.

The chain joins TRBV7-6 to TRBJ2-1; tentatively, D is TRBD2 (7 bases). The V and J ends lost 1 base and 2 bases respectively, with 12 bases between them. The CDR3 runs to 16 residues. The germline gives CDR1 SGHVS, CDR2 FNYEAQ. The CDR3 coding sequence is TGTGCCAGCAGCTTAGGAGGGGGGGAGACCTACAATGAGCAGTTCTTC. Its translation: CASSLGGGETYNEQFF.

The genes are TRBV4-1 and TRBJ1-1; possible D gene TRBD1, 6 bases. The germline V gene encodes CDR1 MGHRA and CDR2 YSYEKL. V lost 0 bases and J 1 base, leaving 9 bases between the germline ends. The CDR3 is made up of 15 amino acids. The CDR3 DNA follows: TGCGCCAGCAGCCAAGAGTGGGACAAGAACACTGAAGCTTTCTTT. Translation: CASSQEWDKNTEAFF.

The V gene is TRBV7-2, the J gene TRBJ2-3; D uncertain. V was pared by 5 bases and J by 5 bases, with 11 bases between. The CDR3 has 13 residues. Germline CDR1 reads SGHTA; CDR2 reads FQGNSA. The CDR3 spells CASSMDVQDTQYF. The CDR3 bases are TGTGCCAGCAGCATGGACGTACAAGATACGCAGTATTTT.

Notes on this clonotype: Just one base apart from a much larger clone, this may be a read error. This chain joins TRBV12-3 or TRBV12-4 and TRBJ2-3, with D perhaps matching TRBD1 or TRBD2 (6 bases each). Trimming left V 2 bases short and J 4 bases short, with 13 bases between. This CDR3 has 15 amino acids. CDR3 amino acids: CASSLRGASSDTQYF. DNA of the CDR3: TGTGCCAGCAGTTTAAGGGGGGCTAGCTCAGATACGCAGTATTTT.

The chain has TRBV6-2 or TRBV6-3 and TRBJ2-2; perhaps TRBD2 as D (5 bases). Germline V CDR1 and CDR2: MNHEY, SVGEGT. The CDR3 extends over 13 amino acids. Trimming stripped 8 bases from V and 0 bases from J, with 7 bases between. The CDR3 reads CASEGPNTGELFF. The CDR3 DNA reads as TGTGCCAGCGAGGGCCCGAACACCGGGGAGCTGTTTTTT.

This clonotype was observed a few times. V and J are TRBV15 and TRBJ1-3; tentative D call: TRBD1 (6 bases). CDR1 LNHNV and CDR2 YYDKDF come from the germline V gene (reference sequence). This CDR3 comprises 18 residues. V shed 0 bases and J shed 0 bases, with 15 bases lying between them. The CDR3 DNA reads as TGTGCCACCAGCAGAGATGCAAGGACAGCCCGCTCTGGAAACACCATATATTTT. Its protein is CATSRDARTARSGNTIYF. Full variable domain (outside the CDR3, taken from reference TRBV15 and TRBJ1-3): DAMVIQNPRYQVTQFGKPVTLSCSQTLNHNVMYWYQQKSSQAPKLLFHYYDKDFNNEADTPDNFQSRRPNTSFCFLDIRSPGLGDTAMYLCATSRDARTARSGNTIYFGEGSWLTVV.

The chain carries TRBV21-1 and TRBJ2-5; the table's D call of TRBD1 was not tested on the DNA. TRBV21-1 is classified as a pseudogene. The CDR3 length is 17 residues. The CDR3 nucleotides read TGTGCCAGCAGCCTACGACACAGGGTACCGACACAAGAGACCCAGTACTTC. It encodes CASSLRHRVPTQETQYF.

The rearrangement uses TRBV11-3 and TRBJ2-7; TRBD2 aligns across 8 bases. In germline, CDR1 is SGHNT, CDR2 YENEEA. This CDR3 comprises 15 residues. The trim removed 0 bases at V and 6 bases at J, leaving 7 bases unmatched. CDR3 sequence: CASSLESAGDSEQYF. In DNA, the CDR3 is TGTGCCAGCAGCTTAGAGTCAGCGGGGGACTCCGAGCAGTACTTC.

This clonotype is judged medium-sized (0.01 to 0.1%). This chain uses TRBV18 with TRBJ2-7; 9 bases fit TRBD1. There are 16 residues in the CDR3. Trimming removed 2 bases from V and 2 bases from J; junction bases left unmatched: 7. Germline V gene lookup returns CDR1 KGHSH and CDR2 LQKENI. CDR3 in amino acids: CASSPYRDRVTYEQYF. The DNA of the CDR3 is TGTGCCAGCTCACCATACCGGGACAGGGTAACCTACGAGCAGTACTTC.

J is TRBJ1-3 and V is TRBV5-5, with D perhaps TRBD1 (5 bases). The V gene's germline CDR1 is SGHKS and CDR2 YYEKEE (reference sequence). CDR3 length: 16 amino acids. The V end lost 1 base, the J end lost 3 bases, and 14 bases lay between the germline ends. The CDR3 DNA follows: TGTGCCAGCAGCTTGTCCGGCGGGGCGCTTGGAAACACCATATATTTT. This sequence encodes CASSLSGGALGNTIYF. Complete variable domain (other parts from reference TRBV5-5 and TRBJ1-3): DAGVTQSPTHLIKTRGQQVTLRCSPISGHKSVSWYQQVLGQGPQFIFQYYEKEERGRGNFPDRFSARQFPNYSSELNVNALLLGDSALYLCASSLSGGALGNTIYFGEGSWLTVV.

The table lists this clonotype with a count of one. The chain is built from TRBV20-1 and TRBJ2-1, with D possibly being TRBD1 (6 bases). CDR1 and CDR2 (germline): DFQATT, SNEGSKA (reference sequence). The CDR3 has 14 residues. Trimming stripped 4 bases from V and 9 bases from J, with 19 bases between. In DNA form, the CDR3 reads TGCAGTGCTAAAAGGGGGTCGGTAAGGGGTGAGCAGTTCTTC. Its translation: CSAKRGSVRGEQFF.

In nucleotides, the CDR3 is TGTGCCAGCTCACCTGTTAGCGGGGGGAACAGCGAGCAGTACTTC. This gives the protein CASSPVSGGNSEQYF. The rearrangement links TRBV18 to TRBJ2-7; 10 bases fit TRBD2. This CDR3 is built from 15 residues. CDR1 is KGHSH, CDR2 LQKENI, per germline. V dropped 3 bases and J dropped 6; count of bases not matched to a gene: 8.

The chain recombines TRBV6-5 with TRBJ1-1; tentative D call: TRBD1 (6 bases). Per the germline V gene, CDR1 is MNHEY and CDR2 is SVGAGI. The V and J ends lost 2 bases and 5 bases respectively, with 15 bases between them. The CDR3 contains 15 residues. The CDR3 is CASSYTPGAWTEAFF. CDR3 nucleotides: TGTGCCAGCAGTTACACACCAGGGGCTTGGACTGAAGCTTTCTTT.

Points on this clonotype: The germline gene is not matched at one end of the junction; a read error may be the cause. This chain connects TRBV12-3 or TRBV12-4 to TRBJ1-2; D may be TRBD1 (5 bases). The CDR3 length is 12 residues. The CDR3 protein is CASSLGPWGYIF. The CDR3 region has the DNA TGTGCCAGCAGTTTGGGCCCTTGGGGCTACATCTTC.

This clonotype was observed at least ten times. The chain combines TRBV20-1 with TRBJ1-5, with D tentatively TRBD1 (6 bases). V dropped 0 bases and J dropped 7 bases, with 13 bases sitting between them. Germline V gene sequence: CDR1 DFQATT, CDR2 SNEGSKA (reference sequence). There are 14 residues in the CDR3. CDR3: CSAREGKGDQPQHF. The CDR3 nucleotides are TGCAGTGCTAGAGAGGGGAAGGGGGACCAGCCCCAGCATTTT.

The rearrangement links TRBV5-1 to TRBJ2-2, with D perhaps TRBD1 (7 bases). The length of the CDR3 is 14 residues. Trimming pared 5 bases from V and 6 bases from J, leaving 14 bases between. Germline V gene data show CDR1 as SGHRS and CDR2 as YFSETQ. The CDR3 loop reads CASRRTGGAGELFF. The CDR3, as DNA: TGCGCCAGCAGACGGACAGGAGGGGCCGGGGAGCTGTTTTTT.

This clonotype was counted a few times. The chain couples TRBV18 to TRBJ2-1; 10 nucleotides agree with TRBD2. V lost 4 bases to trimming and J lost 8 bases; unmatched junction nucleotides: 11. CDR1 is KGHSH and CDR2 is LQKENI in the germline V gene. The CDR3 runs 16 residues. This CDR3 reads CASSLASSGGRDEQFF. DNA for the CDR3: TGTGCCAGCTCACTTGCTTCTAGCGGGGGCCGGGATGAGCAGTTCTTC.

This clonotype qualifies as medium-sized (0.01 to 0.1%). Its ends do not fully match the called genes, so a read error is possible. CDR3 residues: CASSAHGTGGSYERYF. The CDR3 bases are TGTGCCAGCAGCGCGCACGGGACAGGGGGCTCCTACGAGCGGTACTTC. This sequence joins TRBV7-2 and TRBJ2-7, with TRBD1 matching 12 bases. Germline-derived CDR1 and CDR2 are SGHTA and FQGNSA. The CDR3 sequence is 16 residues long.

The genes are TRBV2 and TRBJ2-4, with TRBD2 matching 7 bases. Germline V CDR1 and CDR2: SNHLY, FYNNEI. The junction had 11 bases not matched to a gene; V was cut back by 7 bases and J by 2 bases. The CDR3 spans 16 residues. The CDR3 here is CASNWAGGGTKNIQYF. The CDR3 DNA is TGTGCCAGCAATTGGGCTGGGGGGGGAACCAAAAACATTCAGTACTTC. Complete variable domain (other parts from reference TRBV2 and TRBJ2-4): EPEVTQTPSHQVTQMGQEVILRCVPISNHLYFYWYRQILGQKVEFLVSFYNNEISEKSEIFDDQFSVERPDGSNFTLKIRSTKLEDSAMYFCASNWAGGGTKNIQYFGAGTRLSVL.

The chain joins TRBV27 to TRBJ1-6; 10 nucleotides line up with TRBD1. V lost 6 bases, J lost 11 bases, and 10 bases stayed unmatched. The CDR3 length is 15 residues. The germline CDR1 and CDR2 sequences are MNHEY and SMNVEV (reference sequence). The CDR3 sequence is CASRSLGQGTPPLHF. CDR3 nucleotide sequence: TGTGCCAGCAGGTCACTGGGACAGGGGACACCACCCCTCCACTTT.

For the CDR3, the DNA is TGTGCCAGCAGCCAAGGAGTATATACGCAGTATTTT. Translation gives CASSQGVYTQYF. V gene TRBV3-1 combines with J gene TRBJ2-3; D not resolved. The CDR3 totals 12 residues. Germline assignment: CDR1 LGHDT and CDR2 YNNKEL (reference sequence). Trimming took off 1 base at V and 7 bases at J, with 6 bases between the two ends.

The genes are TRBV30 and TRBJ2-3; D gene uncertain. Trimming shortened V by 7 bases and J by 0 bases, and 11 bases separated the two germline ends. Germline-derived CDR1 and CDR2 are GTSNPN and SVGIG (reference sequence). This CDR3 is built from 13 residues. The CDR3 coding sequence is TGTGCCTATGGGCCCTTTAGCACAGATACGCAGTATTTT. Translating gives CAYGPFSTDTQYF.

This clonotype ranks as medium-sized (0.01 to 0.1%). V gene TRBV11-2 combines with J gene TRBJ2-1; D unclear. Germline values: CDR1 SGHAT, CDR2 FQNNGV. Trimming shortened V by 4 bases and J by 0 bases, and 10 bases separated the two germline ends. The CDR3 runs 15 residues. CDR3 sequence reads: CASSSDPRSYNEQFF. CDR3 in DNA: TGTGCCAGCAGCTCGGACCCCCGCTCCTACAATGAGCAGTTCTTC.

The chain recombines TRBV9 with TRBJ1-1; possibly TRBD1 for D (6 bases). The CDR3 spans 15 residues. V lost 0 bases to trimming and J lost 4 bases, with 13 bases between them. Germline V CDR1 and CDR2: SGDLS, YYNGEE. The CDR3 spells CASSVEQGRGTEAFF. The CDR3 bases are TGTGCCAGCAGCGTAGAACAGGGACGGGGCACTGAAGCTTTCTTT.

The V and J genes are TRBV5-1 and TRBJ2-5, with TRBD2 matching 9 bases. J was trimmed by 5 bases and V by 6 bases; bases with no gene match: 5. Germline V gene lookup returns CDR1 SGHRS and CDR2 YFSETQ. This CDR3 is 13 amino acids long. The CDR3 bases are TGCGCCAGCAAGGGTCTAGCGGGGGAGACCCAGTACTTC. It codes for CASKGLAGETQYF. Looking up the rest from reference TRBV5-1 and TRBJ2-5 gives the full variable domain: KAGVTQTPRYLIKTRGQQVTLSCSPISGHRSVSWYQQTPGQGLQFLFEYFSETQRNKGNFPGRFSGRQFSNSRSEMNVSTLELGDSALYLCASKGLAGETQYFGPGTRLLVL.

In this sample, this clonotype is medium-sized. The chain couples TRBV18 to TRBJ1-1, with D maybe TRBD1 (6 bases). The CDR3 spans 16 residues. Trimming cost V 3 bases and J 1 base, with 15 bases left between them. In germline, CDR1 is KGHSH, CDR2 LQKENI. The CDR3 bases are TGTGCCAGCTCACCCCTCACAGGGCCGAAGAACACTGAAGCTTTCTTT. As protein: CASSPLTGPKNTEAFF. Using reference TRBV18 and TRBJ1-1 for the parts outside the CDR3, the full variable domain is NAGVMQNPRHLVRRRGQEARLRCSPMKGHSHVYWYRQLPEEGLKFMVYLQKENIIDESGMPKERFSAEFPKEGPSILRIQQVVRGDSAAYFCASSPLTGPKNTEAFFGQGTRLTVV.